Below are 23 T cell receptor beta chains sequenced from a single sample in a study of T cell responses to AZD1222 COVID-19 vaccine. Generated by immunoSEQ multiplex PCR, the TCRdb table keeps only in-frame clones and is missing some. The sample lists around 120,000 clones, approximately 92% occurring once. Specimen: peripheral blood, collected 28 days after the second AZD1222 dose. These receptors originate from an adult who received the AZD1222 COVID-19 vaccine.

The chain links TRBV6-5 to TRBJ2-1; D may be TRBD2 (5 bases). CDR3 length: 15 amino acids. The V and J ends lost 7 bases and 0 bases respectively, with 13 bases between them. Per germline, CDR1 MNHEY and CDR2 SVGAGI. The CDR3 region is CASKSLGSSYNEQFF. The CDR3 region has the DNA TGTGCCAGCAAGAGTTTGGGGAGCTCCTACAATGAGCAGTTCTTC.

The genes are TRBV2 and TRBJ2-4; maybe TRBD1 (6 bases). CDR1 and CDR2 from the germline V gene are SNHLY and FYNNEI. Between the trimmed V and J ends, which lost 5 bases and 3 bases, there was a span of 20 bases. The CDR3 contains 17 residues. CDR3 nucleotide sequence: TGTGCCAGCAGTCTACTCTCCTCACAGGGTGGCAAAAACATTCAGTACTTC. Translation: CASSLLSSQGGKNIQYF. Filled out from reference TRBV2 and TRBJ2-4, the complete variable domain reads EPEVTQTPSHQVTQMGQEVILRCVPISNHLYFYWYRQILGQKVEFLVSFYNNEISEKSEIFDDQFSVERPDGSNFTLKIRSTKLEDSAMYFCASSLLSSQGGKNIQYFGAGTRLSVL.

V and J are TRBV12-2 and TRBJ2-3; TRBD2 is the table's D call and was not checked against the DNA. TRBV12-2 is assigned pseudogene status. The CDR3 sequence is 17 residues long. CDR3 coding DNA: TGTGCAAGTCGCCCGCGGACTAGCGGGGATCCCACAGATACGCAGTATTTT. Protein product: CASRPRTSGDPTDTQYF.

The chain recombines TRBV7-9 with TRBJ2-1; 11 nucleotides match TRBD2. This CDR3 has 15 residues. In germline, CDR1 is SEHNR, CDR2 FQNEAQ (reference sequence). The V and J ends lost 1 base and 5 bases, in that order; junction bases with no gene match: 1. CDR3 region: CASSLGLAGNNEQFF. CDR3 DNA sequence: TGTGCCAGCAGCTTAGGACTAGCGGGGAACAATGAGCAGTTCTTC. Drawing the rest from reference TRBV7-9 and TRBJ2-1, the complete variable domain is DTGVSQNPRHKITKRGQNVTFRCDPISEHNRLYWYRQTLGQGPEFLTYFQNEAQLEKSRLLSDRFSAERPKGSFSTLEIQRTEQGDSAMYLCASSLGLAGNNEQFFGPGTRLTVL.

The V and J genes are TRBV28 and TRBJ1-6; no definite D call. CDR1 is MDHEN, CDR2 SYDVKM, per germline. CDR3 length equals 15 residues. Trimming pared 2 bases from V and 6 bases from J, leaving 11 bases between. The CDR3 region is CASSLLGLVNSPLHF. CDR3 coding DNA: TGTGCCAGCAGTTTACTGGGGTTGGTTAATTCACCCCTCCACTTT.

The CDR3 DNA reads TGTGCCAGCAGTTTCTCTCCGGGGAACACTGAAGCTTTCTTT. It encodes CASSFSPGNTEAFF. The chain is built from TRBV28 and TRBJ1-1; no firm D call. Between the trimmed V and J ends, which lost 3 bases and 1 base, there was a span of 9 bases. Per germline, CDR1 MDHEN and CDR2 SYDVKM. This CDR3 has 14 residues.

This clone was recorded a few times. The gene calls are TRBV27 and TRBJ1-1; a possible D gene is TRBD1 (5 bases). This CDR3 contains 16 residues. Trimming removed 4 bases at V and 0 bases at J, with 15 bases between. Per the germline V gene, CDR1 is MNHEY and CDR2 is SMNVEV (reference sequence). This chain's CDR3 is CASSSYLEGLNTEAFF. CDR3 bases: TGTGCCAGCAGTTCCTACCTTGAGGGGCTGAACACTGAAGCTTTCTTT.

CDR3 residues: CASNGGQGGRYGSPLHF. The CDR3 DNA is TGTGCCAGCAACGGTGGACAGGGCGGGCGATACGGCTCACCCCTCCACTTT. The genes are TRBV2 and TRBJ1-6, with TRBD1 matching over 8 bases. Germline CDR1 SNHLY, CDR2 FYNNEI. Losses at the gene ends were 7 bases for V and 10 bases for J; bases not matched to a gene: 18. The length of the CDR3 is 17 residues.

This clone was counted between two and nine times. The chain carries TRBV28 and TRBJ1-6; D remains ambiguous. Germline V gene data show CDR1 as MDHEN and CDR2 as SYDVKM. The CDR3 contains 16 residues. Trimming took 6 bases from V and 0 from J, leaving 12 bases between them. The CDR3, as DNA: TGTGCCAGCAGCCCACCGGCCCTCTCCTATAATTCACCCCTCCACTTT. It translates to CASSPPALSYNSPLHF.

The rearrangement joins TRBV14 to TRBJ2-7, with no clear D. The germline V gene encodes CDR1 SGHDN and CDR2 FVKESK. Trimming removed 1 base at V and 3 bases at J, with 7 bases between. The CDR3 is 13 amino acids. The CDR3 sequence: CASSQASYYEQYF. In nucleotides, the CDR3 is TGTGCCAGCAGCCAAGCGTCTTACTACGAGCAGTACTTC.

The chain couples TRBV7-3 to TRBJ2-3; possible D gene TRBD2, 6 bases. The V gene lost 0 bases and the J gene lost 3 bases, with 16 bases spanning the gap. The V gene's germline CDR1 is SGHTA and CDR2 FQGTGA. CDR3 length: 17 amino acids. CDR3 DNA: TGTGCCAGCAGCTTAACTCCGGGACGGGGGAGTACAGATACGCAGTATTTT. Protein: CASSLTPGRGSTDTQYF.

This chain joins TRBV29-1 and TRBJ2-2; weak D call: TRBD1 (5 bases). CDR1 is SQVTM and CDR2 is ANQGSEA in the germline V gene. V gave up 3 bases and J gave up 2 bases, with 7 bases separating them. This CDR3 comprises 13 residues. CDR3 region: CSVDQGNTGELFF. Here the CDR3 DNA reads TGCAGCGTTGATCAGGGAAACACCGGGGAGCTGTTTTTT.

The rearrangement uses TRBV27 and TRBJ2-1; TRBD1 might be the D (5 bases). Trimming cost V 5 bases and J 6 bases, with 11 bases left between them. Germline V gene lookup returns CDR1 MNHEY and CDR2 SMNVEV (reference sequence). The CDR3 length is 13 residues. CDR3 in amino acids: CASSPGLSNEQFF. The CDR3 region has the DNA TGTGCCAGCAGTCCAGGGTTGAGCAATGAGCAGTTCTTC.

CDR3 in amino acids: CSVSQGALTTNEKLFF. CDR3 sequence (DNA): TGCAGCGTTTCGCAGGGGGCTTTAACAACTAATGAAAAACTGTTTTTT. This chain joins TRBV29-1 and TRBJ1-4, with TRBD1 identical over 8 bases. Germline CDR1 and CDR2: SQVTM and ANQGSEA. Trimming took 5 bases from V and 0 from J; bases not matched to a gene: 8. CDR3 length: 16 amino acids.

This clone was seen only once. V gene TRBV19 combines with J gene TRBJ2-1; a weak D match, TRBD1 (5 bases). CDR3 size: 14 residues. With 3 bases removed from V and 2 bases from J, the gap between germline ends came to 8 bases. Germline V gene data show CDR1 as LNHDA and CDR2 as SQIVND (reference sequence). The CDR3 spells CASSIRVPYNEQFF. CDR3 bases: TGTGCCAGTAGTATCAGGGTCCCCTACAATGAGCAGTTCTTC.

The J gene is TRBJ2-1, the V gene TRBV7-3; D may be TRBD2 (5 bases). The CDR3 spans 13 residues. Trimming shortened V by 5 bases and J by 8 bases, and 13 bases separated the two germline ends. CDR1 is SGHTA, CDR2 FQGTGA, per germline. The CDR3 DNA follows: TGTGCCAGCAGCCTAGCTTATGGAGATGAGCAGTTCTTC. Its protein is CASSLAYGDEQFF.

V usage is TRBV28 and J usage is TRBJ2-7; 8 bases map to TRBD2. This CDR3 spans 13 amino acids. The germline V gene encodes CDR1 MDHEN and CDR2 SYDVKM. V shed 7 bases, J shed 3 bases, and the junction held 5 bases outside the gene matches. The CDR3 loop is CASTPAGGYEQYF. The DNA of the CDR3 is TGTGCCAGCACCCCCGCGGGAGGCTACGAGCAGTACTTC.

The V gene is TRBV18, the J gene TRBJ2-7, with 7 nucleotides matching TRBD2. With V trimmed by 3 bases and J by 6 bases, 11 bases remained unmatched. Germline CDR1 reads KGHSH; CDR2 reads LQKENI. The CDR3 covers 15 residues. The CDR3 DNA reads TGTGCCAGCTCACCCACCCAGGGATCGGGGGGCGAGCAGTACTTC. This gives the protein CASSPTQGSGGEQYF.

The gene calls are TRBV6-5 and TRBJ1-3; D is unclear. V dropped 0 bases and J dropped 2 bases, with 8 bases sitting between them. The CDR3 has 15 amino acids. Germline CDR1 and CDR2: MNHEY and SVGAGI. Here the CDR3 DNA reads TGTGCCAGCAGTTACTCGCCAGGAGCTGGAAACACCATATATTTT. Its protein product is CASSYSPGAGNTIYF.

The rearrangement links TRBV6-1 to TRBJ1-6; D gene ambiguous. Trimming pared 2 bases from V and 8 bases from J, leaving 16 bases between. The CDR3 is 16 residues long. Germline V CDR1 and CDR2: MNHNS, SASEGT. CDR3 sequence: CASSEKTDYFYSPLHF. The CDR3, as DNA: TGTGCCAGCAGTGAAAAAACGGACTATTTTTATTCACCCCTCCACTTT.

The chain couples TRBV5-1 to TRBJ2-7; TRBD1 might be the D (5 bases). The V end lost 8 bases, the J end lost 2 bases, and 11 bases lay between the germline ends. Germline V gene sequence: CDR1 SGHRS, CDR2 YFSETQ. This CDR3 has 12 residues. CDR3 DNA: TGCGCCAGTAGGCCGGACACCTACGAGCAGTACTTC. Protein: CASRPDTYEQYF.

This chain uses TRBV30 with TRBJ2-3, with D tentatively TRBD1 or TRBD2 (5 bases each). Trimming shortened V by 2 bases and J by 0 bases, and 6 bases separated the two germline ends. CDR3 size: 13 residues. The V gene's germline CDR1 is GTSNPN and CDR2 SVGIG (reference sequence). The CDR3 loop is CAWSRDSTDTQYF. In nucleotides, the CDR3 is TGTGCCTGGAGTAGGGACAGCACAGATACGCAGTATTTT.

J is TRBJ1-5 and V is TRBV6-5; D ambiguous. The CDR3 extends over 13 amino acids. CDR1 is MNHEY and CDR2 is SVGAGI in the germline V gene. Trimming left V 2 bases short and J 7 bases short, with 9 bases between. This CDR3 reads CASSYRAGQPQHF. DNA of the CDR3: TGTGCCAGCAGTTACAGGGCGGGCCAGCCCCAGCATTTT.